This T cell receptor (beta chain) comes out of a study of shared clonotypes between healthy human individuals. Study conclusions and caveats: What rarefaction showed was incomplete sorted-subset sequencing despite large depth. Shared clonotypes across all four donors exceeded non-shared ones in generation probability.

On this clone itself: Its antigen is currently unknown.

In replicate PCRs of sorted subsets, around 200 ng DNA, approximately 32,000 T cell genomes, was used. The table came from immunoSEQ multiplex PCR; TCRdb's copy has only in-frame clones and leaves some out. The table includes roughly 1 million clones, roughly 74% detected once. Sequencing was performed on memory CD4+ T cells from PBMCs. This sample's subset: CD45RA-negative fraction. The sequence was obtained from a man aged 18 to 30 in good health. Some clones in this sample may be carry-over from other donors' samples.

The CDR3 sequence is CASSPPPGFTYEQYF. The CDR3 DNA reads TGTGCCAGCTCACCACCTCCAGGGTTTACCTACGAGCAGTACTTC. The chain has TRBV18 and TRBJ2-7, with D maybe TRBD1 (5 bases). Looked up from germline, CDR1 is KGHSH and CDR2 is LQKENI. V lost 0 bases and J lost 2, with 11 bases in between. The CDR3 totals 15 residues.